This is a list of T cell receptor beta chains from one sample in a study of blood T cell repertoires in COVID-19. Clones were read by immunoSEQ multiplex PCR, and TCRdb kept only the in-frame ones, dropping some. This sample has fewer than 120,000 clones, with about 80% found just once. The sequencing sample was made of peripheral blood. The receptors stem from a woman older than 75 with active or convalescent COVID-19. Each CDR3 is given with its conserved first and last residue. A D gene is named only where the DNA matches it firmly. Expanded clones get a size class; other rows say once, few or many, or leave the size out.

v_gene,d_gene,j_gene,abundance,CDR3aa,CDR3nt
TRBV6-5,TRBD2,TRBJ2-7,once,CASSRDGTSVYEQYF,TGTGCCAGCAGCCGGGACGGGACTAGCGTATACGAGCAGTACTTC
TRBV28,NA,TRBJ2-3,NA,CASSFPNTDTQYF,TGTGCCAGCAGTTTCCCTAACACAGATACGCAGTATTTT
TRBV18,NA,TRBJ2-1,NA,CASSPLTGWETYNEQFF,TGTGCCAGCTCACCACTAACGGGGTGGGAGACCTACAATGAGCAGTTCTTC
TRBV7-2,TRBD1,TRBJ2-1,NA,CASSLGGGYNEQFF,TGTGCCAGCAGCCTAGGGGGCGGCTACAATGAGCAGTTCTTC
TRBV5-6,NA,TRBJ1-4,NA,CASSFQEYKEKLFF,TGTGCCAGCAGCTTTCAGGAATATAAAGAAAAACTGTTTTTT
TRBV21-1,NA,TRBJ2-1,NA,CASSRSTNPRAGAGGRSYNEQFF,TGTGCCAGCAGCAGATCTACCAATCCTAGGGCTGGGGCGGGAGGTAGATCCTACAATGAGCAGTTCTTC
TRBV5-4,TRBD2,TRBJ2-3,few,CASRPGGSGRGSDTQYF,TGTGCCAGCAGACCAGGAGGTAGCGGGAGAGGTTCAGATACGCAGTATTTT
TRBV2,NA,TRBJ2-3,NA,CASSGLRSTDTQYF,TGTGCCAGCAGCGGACTAAGAAGCACAGATACGCAGTATTTT
TRBV28,NA,TRBJ1-1,NA,CASSFIERAGVPEAFF,TGTGCCAGCAGTTTTATCGAAAGGGCAGGGGTACCTGAAGCTTTCTTT
TRBV25-1,NA,TRBJ2-2,NA,CASSDLRGSANTGELFF,TGTGCCAGCAGTGACCTCAGGGGTAGTGCGAACACCGGGGAGCTGTTTTTT
TRBV7-9,NA,TRBJ1-2,NA,CASSFTGFDYGYTF,TGTGCCAGCAGCTTCACAGGGTTCGACTATGGCTACACCTTC
TRBV4-2,TRBD2,TRBJ2-1,once,CASSQDPASGMNNEQFF,TGTGCCAGCAGCCAAGATCCTGCTAGCGGGATGAACAATGAGCAGTTCTTC
TRBV7-3,NA,TRBJ1-2,NA,CASSLGAGYGYTF,TGTGCCAGCAGCTTAGGGGCCGGCTATGGCTACACCTTC
TRBV28,TRBD1,TRBJ1-5,NA,CASSTGDQPQHF,TGTGCCAGCAGTACAGGGGATCAGCCCCAGCATTTT
TRBV30,NA,TRBJ2-1,once,CAWSVLAVSFNEQFF,TGTGCCTGGAGTGTTCTGGCAGTTTCCTTCAATGAGCAGTTCTTC
TRBV6-4,TRBD1,TRBJ2-5,medium-sized,CASSDSPGTGQETQYF,TGTGCCAGCAGTGACTCTCCCGGGACAGGGCAAGAGACCCAGTACTTC
TRBV5-1,NA,TRBJ2-2,many,CASNGQNTGELFF,TGCGCCAGCAACGGACAGAACACCGGGGAGCTGTTTTTT
TRBV7-6,TRBD1,TRBJ2-5,NA,CASSRATGGWTQYF,TGTGCCAGCAGCCGAGCTACAGGGGGATGGACCCAGTACTTC
TRBV19,NA,TRBJ2-3,NA,CASSPRTRSSTDTQYF,TGTGCCAGTAGTCCTCGGACTCGATCTAGCACAGATACGCAGTATTTT
TRBV3-1/TRBV3-2,TRBD1,TRBJ2-1,NA,CASSQDRGREQFF,TGTGCCAGCAGCCAAGATAGGGGGCGGGAGCAGTTCTTC
TRBV11-1,NA,TRBJ2-3,NA,CASSFQEAVGQYF,TGTGCCAGCAGCTTTCAGGAAGCAGTTGGGCAGTATTTT
TRBV3-1/TRBV3-2,TRBD1,TRBJ2-7,NA,CASSPRQGSYEQYF,TGTGCCAGCAGCCCAAGACAGGGGTCCTACGAGCAGTACTTC
TRBV5-1,TRBD1,TRBJ1-4,NA,CASSRGTQGEGEKLFF,TGCGCCAGCAGCAGAGGAACCCAGGGGGAAGGTGAAAAACTGTTTTTT
TRBV27,TRBD2,TRBJ2-5,NA,CASSLSRGGRASGTQYF,TGTGCCAGCAGTTTATCTCGCGGCGGGAGGGCCTCAGGGACCCAGTACTTC
TRBV2,NA,TRBJ2-3,NA,CASSFIPGLSTDTQYF,TGTGCCAGCAGTTTCATACCGGGACTGAGCACAGATACGCAGTATTTT
TRBV2,NA,TRBJ2-7,NA,CASSSRPGEQYF,TGTGCCAGCAGTTCCCGTCCGGGCGAGCAGTACTTC
TRBV9,TRBD2,TRBJ2-7,NA,CASSVTGLAGVNEQYF,TGTGCCAGCAGCGTAACCGGACTAGCGGGAGTCAACGAGCAGTACTTC
TRBV6-5,NA,TRBJ2-7,NA,CASSYPGTYEQYF,TGTGCCAGCAGTTACCCGGGGACCTACGAGCAGTACTTC
TRBV6-6,NA,TRBJ2-6,NA,CASRDRLDSGANVLTF,TGTGCCAGCAGAGACAGGTTAGACTCTGGGGCCAACGTCCTGACTTTC
TRBV7-2,TRBD2,TRBJ2-7,NA,CASSLRRESFYEQYF,TGTGCCAGCAGCTTACGGCGGGAGAGCTTCTACGAGCAGTACTTC
TRBV6-2/TRBV6-3,TRBD1,TRBJ2-1,NA,CASSLRRGQGYYNEQFF,TGTGCCAGCAGTTTGCGCCGAGGACAGGGATATTACAATGAGCAGTTCTTC
TRBV3-1/TRBV3-2,NA,TRBJ2-7,NA,CASSQRDFSYEQYF,TGTGCCAGCAGCCAGCGGGACTTCTCCTACGAGCAGTACTTC
TRBV5-1,NA,TRBJ1-1,NA,CASSPRVVDTEAFF,TGCGCCAGCAGCCCGCGGGTGGTAGACACTGAAGCTTTCTTT
TRBV28,TRBD1,TRBJ2-3,NA,CASSHLSGTGSGTQYF,TGTGCCAGCAGCCACCTTTCGGGGACAGGGAGCGGCACGCAGTATTTT
TRBV15,TRBD2,TRBJ2-1,few,CATSGELAGGSYNEQFF,TGTGCCACCAGCGGAGAGCTAGCGGGAGGAAGTTACAATGAGCAGTTCTTC
TRBV9,NA,TRBJ2-1,NA,CASNQRGNEQFF,TGTGCCAGCAACCAACGGGGGAATGAGCAGTTCTTC
TRBV5-1,NA,TRBJ2-7,NA,CASSLDGQSYEQYF,TGCGCCAGCAGCTTGGACGGACAATCCTACGAGCAGTACTTC
TRBV2,NA,TRBJ1-5,few,CASTRMDRINQPQHF,TGTGCCAGCACCAGAATGGACAGAATCAATCAGCCCCAGCATTTT
TRBV7-9,TRBD1,TRBJ2-5,NA,CASSLLGRGQLGETQYF,TGTGCCAGCAGCTTACTGGGTAGGGGGCAACTGGGAGAGACCCAGTACTTC
TRBV19,NA,TRBJ1-2,once,CASSIRGGDGYTF,TGTGCCAGTAGTATTCGGGGAGGGGATGGCTACACCTTC
TRBV5-1,NA,TRBJ1-6,NA,CASSLTGTNSPLHF,TGCGCCAGCAGCTTGACAGGGACTAATTCACCCCTCCACTTT
TRBV7-9,TRBD1,TRBJ2-7,NA,CASSTDRGSNEQYF,TGTGCCAGCAGCACCGACAGGGGGAGCAACGAGCAGTACTTC
TRBV29-1,NA,TRBJ2-3,few,CSSYTDTQYF,TGCAGCAGCTACACAGATACGCAGTATTTT
TRBV28,TRBD1,TRBJ1-5,NA,CASRQGADQPQHF,TGTGCCAGCAGACAGGGGGCAGATCAGCCCCAGCATTTT
TRBV7-2,NA,TRBJ2-3,NA,CASSQDSRTDTQYF,TGTGCCAGCAGCCAAGACAGCCGCACAGATACGCAGTATTTT
TRBV6-1,NA,TRBJ2-7,NA,CASSEARQVRSYEQYF,TGTGCCAGCAGTGAAGCAAGACAGGTGCGATCCTACGAGCAGTACTTC
TRBV18,NA,TRBJ2-5,NA,CASSPLAGSQETQYF,TGTGCCAGCTCACCATTGGCAGGGTCCCAAGAGACCCAGTACTTC
TRBV3-1/TRBV3-2,NA,TRBJ2-1,once,CASSQDFLYNEQFF,TGTGCCAGCAGCCAAGACTTCCTTTACAATGAGCAGTTCTTC
TRBV25-1,NA,TRBJ1-1,NA,CASSESLRHTEAFF,TGTGCCAGCAGTGAATCTCTGAGGCACACTGAAGCTTTCTTT
TRBV27,TRBD1,TRBJ1-5,NA,CASSFDREGNQPQHF,TGTGCCAGCAGTTTCGACAGGGAAGGCAATCAGCCCCAGCATTTT
TRBV4-1,NA,TRBJ2-7,NA,CASSHQTGSYEQYF,TGCGCCAGCAGCCATCAGACAGGTTCCTACGAGCAGTACTTC
TRBV15,NA,TRBJ1-2,once,CATSRANYGYTF,TGTGCCACCTCACGAGCGAACTATGGCTACACCTTC
TRBV11-2,NA,TRBJ2-2,NA,CASNLRYTGELFF,TGTGCCAGCAACCTGAGATATACCGGGGAGCTGTTTTTT
TRBV5-6,TRBD2,TRBJ2-5,NA,CASSLVAGGRETQYF,TGTGCCAGCAGCTTGGTAGCGGGAGGTCGAGAGACCCAGTACTTC
TRBV4-3,NA,TRBJ2-1,NA,CASSQGFGDRYNEQFF,TGCGCCAGCAGCCAAGGGTTCGGAGACAGGTACAATGAGCAGTTCTTC